Below, 5 T cell receptor beta chains from the same sample are listed, as sequenced in a study of T cell changes during pregnancy in multiple sclerosis (dated by TCRdb to about 2019). Library preparation employed the immunoSEQ multiplex PCR assay. TCRdb mirrors the immuneACCESS table, restricted to in-frame sequences. Some clones are absent from its copies; in checked studies, under half trace to an unresolved V gene, and the reason for the others is unknown. The sample includes around 40,000 clones, with approximately 94% observed a single time. The ten top clones hold approximately 0.61% of the sample. Source: CD4+ T cells from peripheral blood mononuclear cells, taken in the third trimester of pregnancy. The receptors were gathered from a female donor with multiple sclerosis, enrolled in a pregnancy study.

This sequence joins TRBV5-4 and TRBJ2-7; TRBD2 aligns across 10 bases. Germline loops: CDR1 SGHNT, CDR2 YYREEE (reference sequence). The CDR3 is 16 amino acids. The junction had 7 bases not matched to a gene; V was cut back by 0 bases and J by 4 bases. As DNA, the CDR3 is TGTGCCAGCAGCTTGGTGAGGGCTAGCGGGAGTTACGAGCAGTACTTC. Amino acids: CASSLVRASGSYEQYF.

This chain joins TRBV6-5 and TRBJ2-3; 10 bases agree with TRBD1. With 4 bases clipped from V and 4 bases from J, the junction kept 5 bases outside the gene matches. CDR1 and CDR2 from the germline V gene are MNHEY and SVGAGI. The CDR3 extends over 15 amino acids. CDR3 coding DNA: TGTGCCAGCAGTTTCGGGACAGGGGAAGCAGATACGCAGTATTTT. It codes for CASSFGTGEADTQYF.

V usage is TRBV7-8 and J usage is TRBJ1-1; 10 bases are a match to TRBD1. J was trimmed by 4 bases and V by 4 bases; bases with no gene match: 6. The germline V gene encodes CDR1 SGHVS and CDR2 FQNEAQ. This CDR3 has 15 residues. The chain's CDR3 is CASSSARTGGTEAFF. CDR3 sequence (DNA): TGTGCCAGCAGCTCTGCCCGGACAGGGGGCACTGAAGCTTTCTTT.

The rearrangement links TRBV11-2 to TRBJ2-7; 7 bases line up with TRBD1. The CDR3 loop spans 14 amino acids. Germline V CDR1 and CDR2: SGHAT, FQNNGV. The J segment lost 5 bases and the V segment lost 9 bases, leaving 13 bases of the junction unmatched. The CDR3 here is CARRVGGQVHEQYF. CDR3 nucleotides: TGTGCCAGGAGGGTCGGTGGACAGGTCCACGAGCAGTACTTC.

The chain links TRBV2 to TRBJ2-4, with TRBD2 matching over 10 bases. CDR1 and CDR2 (germline): SNHLY, FYNNEI. The trim removed 8 bases at V and 14 bases at J, leaving 12 bases unmatched. The CDR3 length is 13 residues. Here the CDR3 reads CASGGTSATHEYF. The CDR3 DNA sequence: TGTGCCAGCGGTGGGACTAGCGCGACCCATGAGTACTTC. Based on the CDR3 plus reference TRBV2 and TRBJ2-4, the full variable domain is EPEVTQTPSHQVTQMGQEVILRCVPISNHLYFYWYRQILGQKVEFLVSFYNNEISEKSEIFDDQFSVERPDGSNFTLKIRSTKLEDSAMYFCASGGTSATHEYFGAGTRLSVL.